The TCR beta chain described here comes from a study of Ad26.COV2.S vaccination and SARS-CoV-2 variants. Study-wide context: Intramuscularly, Ad26.COV2.S was given either once or twice, 56 days apart.

The method was immunoSEQ multiplex PCR; TCRdb's version includes in-frame clones alone and lacks a portion of them. The data hold a few hundred thousand clones, with under 90% observed a single time. Treatment defined: over 15 received Ad26.COV2.S at low or high dose, single or two shots; several received placebo; per-sample allocation not given. Collection of samples fell on day 63 after the first vaccine or placebo injection. The CDR3 runs 16 residues. Germline V gene data show CDR1 as KGHSH and CDR2 as LQKENI. With 3 bases removed from V and 0 bases from J, the gap between germline ends came to 11 bases.

Sequenced material: peripheral blood, taken in a trial of Ad26.COV2.S vaccine versus placebo. The chain carries TRBV18 and TRBJ1-4, with D possibly being TRBD1 (5 bases). The TCR was taken from a person between 18 and 65 years old who received the Ad26.COV2.S COVID-19 vaccine or a placebo. In DNA form, the CDR3 reads TGTGCCAGCTCACCCACCGGGGCAGCAACTAATGAAAAACTGTTTTTT. Residues: CASSPTGAATNEKLFF.